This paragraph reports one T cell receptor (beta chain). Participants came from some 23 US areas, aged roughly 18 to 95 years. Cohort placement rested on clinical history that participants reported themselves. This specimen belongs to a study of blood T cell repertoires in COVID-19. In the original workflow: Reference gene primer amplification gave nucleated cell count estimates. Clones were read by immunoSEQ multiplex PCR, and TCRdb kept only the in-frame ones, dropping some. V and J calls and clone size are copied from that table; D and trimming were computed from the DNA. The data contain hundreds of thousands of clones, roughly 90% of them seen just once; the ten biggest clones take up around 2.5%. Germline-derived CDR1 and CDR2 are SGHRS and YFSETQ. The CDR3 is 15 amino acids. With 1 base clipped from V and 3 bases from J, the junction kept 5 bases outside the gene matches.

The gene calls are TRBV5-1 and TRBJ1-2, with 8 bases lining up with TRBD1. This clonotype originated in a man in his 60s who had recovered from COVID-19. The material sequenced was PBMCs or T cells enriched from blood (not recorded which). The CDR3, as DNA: TGCGCCAGCAGCTTGACAGGGGGATCGGACTATGGCTACACCTTC. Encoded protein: CASSLTGGSDYGYTF.